This entry lists 27 T cell receptor beta chains sequenced from one sample in a study of beta chain features in type 1 diabetes. The authors reverse transcribed all of the isolated RNA, so sequencing captured expressed TCRB transcripts. The repertoire was sequenced with immunoSEQ multiplex PCR; TCRdb's copy has only in-frame clones and lacks some. The repertoire holds about 44,000 clones, roughly 56% seen once, with approximately 2% in the top ten. Sequencing was done on a sample of Tregs from blood. The receptor set was obtained from a woman between 18 and 29 years old in good health.

This clone was seen a few times. The chain has TRBV28 and TRBJ2-1; a possible D gene is TRBD1 (6 bases). V gave up 6 bases and J gave up 13 bases, with 22 bases separating them. Germline V lookup: CDR1 MDHEN, CDR2 SYDVKM. The CDR3 totals 14 residues. The CDR3 here is CASSPPGQGFHQFF. CDR3 DNA: TGTGCCAGCAGCCCGCCGGGTCAGGGGTTTCATCAGTTCTTC.

This clone turned up a few times. The CDR3 DNA sequence: TGCGCCAGCAGCTTGGGGACTAGCGGGAGGGCGGACGAGCAGTACTTC. This sequence encodes CASSLGTSGRADEQYF. This chain joins TRBV5-1 and TRBJ2-7, with TRBD2 identical over 15 bases. Per germline, CDR1 SGHRS and CDR2 YFSETQ. This CDR3 is 16 amino acids long. The J segment lost 5 bases and the V segment lost 0 bases, leaving 3 bases of the junction unmatched.

The CDR3 region has the DNA TGTGCCTGGAGTGTTGGTCCGGGACAGGGTGGAGCTTTCTTT. Its translation is CAWSVGPGQGGAFF. V gene TRBV30 combines with J gene TRBJ1-1, with TRBD1 matching 9 bases. This CDR3 has 14 amino acids. Trimming removed 0 bases from V and 10 bases from J; junction bases left unmatched: 9. Germline V CDR1 and CDR2: GTSNPN, SVGIG (reference sequence).

This clone has just a few counts. The chain combines TRBV5-1 with TRBJ2-7; TRBD1 matches 7 bases. Germline CDR1 SGHRS, CDR2 YFSETQ. The CDR3 loop spans 14 amino acids. Trimming removed 0 bases from V and 3 bases from J; junction bases left unmatched: 3. CDR3 in amino acids: CASSLDGTVYEQYF. The CDR3 DNA is TGCGCCAGCAGCTTGGACGGGACAGTCTACGAGCAGTACTTC.

The CDR3 here is CASHPGGLNNEQFF. The CDR3 coding sequence is TGTGCCAGCCACCCGGGAGGACTTAACAATGAGCAGTTCTTC. The chain combines TRBV6-1 with TRBJ2-1, with 7 bases aligning to TRBD2. The germline gives CDR1 MNHNS, CDR2 SASEGT. V trimming: 8 bases; J trimming: 5 bases; junction bases outside the gene matches: 9. There are 14 residues in the CDR3.

The chain joins TRBV6-5 to TRBJ1-2, with no clear D. In germline, CDR1 is MNHEY, CDR2 SVGAGI. The CDR3 spans 14 residues. Between the trimmed V and J ends, which lost 5 bases and 3 bases, there was a span of 13 bases. DNA of the CDR3: TGTGCCAGCAGTGGCTCATATGATTACTATGGCTACACCTTC. Its translation is CASSGSYDYYGYTF.

This chain links TRBV7-9 with TRBJ2-5, with a weak D call TRBD2 (5 bases). Germline V CDR1 and CDR2: SEHNR, FQNEAQ (reference sequence). The CDR3 runs to 15 residues. Trimming removed 4 bases from V and 4 bases from J, with 16 bases in between. The DNA for the CDR3 is TGTGCCAGCAGCTGGAGGACCCGATTCAGAGAGACCCAGTACTTC. This gives the protein CASSWRTRFRETQYF.

The table lists this clone with a few counts. V gene TRBV7-2 combines with J gene TRBJ1-5; D possibly corresponds to TRBD1 (6 bases). V was shortened by 5 bases and J by 4 bases, with 18 bases between the two germline ends. Germline V gene sequence: CDR1 SGHTA, CDR2 FQGNSA. CDR3 size: 16 residues. CDR3 region: CASSRRRIQGNQPQHF. The DNA for the CDR3 is TGTGCCAGCAGCCGGCGTCGTATCCAGGGGAATCAGCCCCAGCATTTT.

This clone was seen once. The sample holds other DNA sequences that translate to the same CDR3. The rearrangement links TRBV6-5 to TRBJ1-1; D is undetermined. The CDR3 sequence is 13 residues long. Germline CDR1 MNHEY, CDR2 SVGAGI. Trimming cost V 6 bases and J 5 bases, with 13 bases left between them. DNA for the CDR3: TGTGCCAGCAGCCTTACTCGAGTAACTGAAGCTTTCTTT. This translates into CASSLTRVTEAFF.

The V call is TRBV7-9, the J call TRBJ1-5; D uncertain. V lost 3 bases and J lost 3, with 9 bases in between. CDR1 is SEHNR, CDR2 FQNEAQ, per germline (reference sequence). The CDR3 has 14 residues. The CDR3 here is CASSFSGDNQPQHF. The CDR3 region has the DNA TGTGCCAGCAGCTTTTCCGGGGACAATCAGCCCCAGCATTTT.

The J gene is TRBJ2-2, the V gene TRBV29-1; possibly TRBD1 for D (6 bases). Germline CDR1 SQVTM, CDR2 ANQGSEA. This CDR3 comprises 14 residues. V was cut by 7 bases and J by 0 bases, with 12 bases left in between. CDR3 sequence (DNA): TGCAGCGCCGTTGGGGGCGCGAACACCGGGGAGCTGTTTTTT. This codes for CSAVGGANTGELFF.

The chain carries TRBV10-3 and TRBJ2-1; D is unresolved. CDR1 ENHRY and CDR2 SYGVKD come from the germline V gene. Trimming took off 6 bases at V and 0 bases at J, with 6 bases between the two ends. The CDR3 sequence is 13 residues long. As DNA, the CDR3 is TGTGCCATCAGGAGCGCCTCCTACAATGAGCAGTTCTTC. This gives the protein CAIRSASYNEQFF.

In this sample, this clone turned up a few times. The chain joins TRBV27 to TRBJ2-1; D is possibly TRBD2 (5 bases). V was trimmed by 0 bases and J by 5 bases, leaving 8 bases between them. The CDR3 has 14 amino acids. CDR1 and CDR2 (germline): MNHEY, SMNVEV (reference sequence). The CDR3 bases are TGTGCCAGCAGTTTATCCGGACTTCACAATGAGCAGTTCTTC. Its translation: CASSLSGLHNEQFF.

The chain has TRBV10-2 and TRBJ2-2; D uncertain. This CDR3 is built from 12 residues. V lost 5 bases and J lost 6, with 7 bases in between. CDR1 and CDR2 (germline): WSHSY, SAAADI. This CDR3 is CASSRVAGELFF. In DNA, the CDR3 is TGCGCCAGCAGTAGAGTTGCCGGGGAGCTGTTTTTT.

The V gene is TRBV6-5, the J gene TRBJ2-1; 7 bases agree with TRBD2. With V trimmed by 0 bases and J by 10 bases, 9 bases remained unmatched. CDR1 MNHEY and CDR2 SVGAGI come from the germline V gene. The CDR3 is 15 amino acids. The CDR3 is CASSYSLLAIGEQFF. The CDR3 DNA follows: TGTGCCAGCAGTTACTCTTTACTAGCGATAGGGGAGCAGTTCTTC.

This chain links TRBV2 with TRBJ1-1, with D perhaps matching TRBD1 (6 bases). The germline CDR1 and CDR2 sequences are SNHLY and FYNNEI. The CDR3 loop spans 13 amino acids. V was clipped by 5 bases and J by 3 bases, with 10 bases between them. CDR3 in amino acids: CASSPTGYTEAFF. CDR3 sequence (DNA): TGTGCCAGCAGTCCAACAGGGTACACTGAAGCTTTCTTT.

This chain uses TRBV7-9 with TRBJ2-1; no clear D gene. CDR1 is SEHNR and CDR2 is FQNEAQ in the germline V gene (reference sequence). The germline V and J ends were trimmed by 5 bases and 10 bases, with 12 bases remaining between them. The CDR3 totals 12 residues. The CDR3 coding sequence is TGTGCCAGCAGCCTATATCAAGCGGAGCAGTTCTTC. Protein product: CASSLYQAEQFF.

The chain links TRBV2 to TRBJ1-3; D uncertain. CDR3 length: 15 residues. V shed 6 bases and J shed 3 bases, with 15 bases lying between them. Germline V gene data show CDR1 as SNHLY and CDR2 as FYNNEI. The CDR3 DNA sequence: TGTGCCAGCAGGGTAGCTAATTACGGTGGAAACACCATATATTTT. It specifies CASRVANYGGNTIYF. The variable domain in full, completed from reference TRBV2 and TRBJ1-3, reads EPEVTQTPSHQVTQMGQEVILRCVPISNHLYFYWYRQILGQKVEFLVSFYNNEISEKSEIFDDQFSVERPDGSNFTLKIRSTKLEDSAMYFCASRVANYGGNTIYFGEGSWLTVV.

This clone was picked up one time. The identical CDR3 is also encoded by other nucleotide sequences in the sample. The gene calls are TRBV7-9 and TRBJ2-5, with 9 bases that match TRBD2. V gave up 5 bases and J gave up 5 bases; unmatched junction bases: 9. Germline V gene lookup returns CDR1 SEHNR and CDR2 FQNEAQ (reference sequence). The CDR3 covers 15 residues. CDR3 in amino acids: CASSASGVRGETQYF. The CDR3 coding sequence is TGTGCCAGCAGCGCTAGCGGGGTGAGGGGCGAGACCCAGTACTTC.

This chain links TRBV6-1 with TRBJ2-7; 11 bases agree with TRBD1. V lost 8 bases, J lost 3 bases, and 3 bases stayed unmatched. The CDR3 extends over 13 amino acids. Germline loops: CDR1 MNHNS, CDR2 SASEGT. The CDR3 loop is CASRTGGLYEQYF. CDR3 nucleotide sequence: TGTGCCAGCCGGACAGGGGGCCTCTACGAGCAGTACTTC.

This clone was observed a few times. V gene TRBV30 combines with J gene TRBJ1-6; perhaps TRBD1 as D (5 bases). Germline values: CDR1 GTSNPN, CDR2 SVGIG (reference sequence). V lost 3 bases and J lost 7, with 19 bases in between. The CDR3 runs to 16 residues. CDR3 loop: CAWSAGGDGRNSPLHF. CDR3 in DNA: TGTGCCTGGAGCGCGGGGGGGGACGGACGGAATTCACCCCTCCACTTT.

This clone has more than one count but fewer than ten. J is TRBJ1-3 and V is TRBV7-6, with 7 bases identical to TRBD1. Germline V gene lookup returns CDR1 SGHVS and CDR2 FNYEAQ. This CDR3 is 18 amino acids long. The V segment lost 2 bases and the J segment 2 bases; nucleotides outside the gene matches: 12. The CDR3 sequence is CASSLYRDSFPTGNTIYF. CDR3 nucleotides: TGTGCCAGCAGCTTATACCGGGACAGCTTCCCTACTGGAAACACCATATATTTT. Full variable domain (rest looked up from reference TRBV7-6 and TRBJ1-3): GAGVSQSPRYKVTKRGQDVALRCDPISGHVSLYWYRQALGQGPEFLTYFNYEAQQDKSGLPNDRFSAERPEGSISTLTIQRTEQRDSAMYRCASSLYRDSFPTGNTIYFGEGSWLTVV.

The gene calls are TRBV10-1 and TRBJ2-2, with 7 nucleotides matching TRBD2. The CDR3 is 15 amino acids. The V gene's germline CDR1 is WNHNN and CDR2 SYGVQD (reference sequence). Losses at the gene ends were 0 bases for V and 7 bases for J; bases not matched to a gene: 5. The CDR3 is CASSESGGPHGELFF. CDR3 bases: TGCGCCAGCAGTGAGTCGGGAGGGCCTCACGGGGAGCTGTTTTTT.

The chain combines TRBV5-1 with TRBJ2-1, with TRBD1 identical over 10 bases. Trimming at V came to 5 bases and at J to 9 bases, leaving 11 bases not matched to a gene. CDR3 length: 15 amino acids. Germline V lookup: CDR1 SGHRS, CDR2 YFSETQ. CDR3 coding DNA: TGCGCCAGCAGTTCTCAGGGACAGGGGTTTGCTGAGCAGTTCTTC. Its translation is CASSSQGQGFAEQFF.

V gene TRBV5-4 combines with J gene TRBJ2-4, with 7 positions matching TRBD1. Germline V gives CDR1 SGHNT, CDR2 YYREEE (reference sequence). J lost 8 bases, V lost 2 bases, and 4 bases had no gene match. CDR3 size: 13 residues. The CDR3 sequence is CASSFDREYIQYF. CDR3 nucleotide sequence: TGTGCCAGCAGCTTTGACAGGGAGTACATTCAGTACTTC.

Details on this clone: One junction end does not reproduce the germline sequence, and a read error may be involved. The same CDR3 can be traced to other DNA sequences in this sample. This chain connects TRBV19 to TRBJ2-7; possible D gene TRBD2, 6 bases. The CDR3 is made up of 13 amino acids. Germline-derived CDR1 and CDR2 are LNHDA and SQIVND (reference sequence). DNA of the CDR3: TGCGCCAGTAGTTTGGGACTTCGCTACGAGCAGTACTTC. The encoded protein is CASSLGLRYEQYF.

The V and J genes are TRBV18 and TRBJ2-7, with 7 bases matching TRBD1. CDR3 length: 14 amino acids. Germline trimming cut 5 bases from V and 0 bases from J; bases unmatched to any gene: 4. The germline gives CDR1 KGHSH, CDR2 LQKENI. The CDR3 is CASSVGTASYEQYF. CDR3 nucleotides: TGTGCCAGCTCAGTTGGGACAGCCTCCTACGAGCAGTACTTC.